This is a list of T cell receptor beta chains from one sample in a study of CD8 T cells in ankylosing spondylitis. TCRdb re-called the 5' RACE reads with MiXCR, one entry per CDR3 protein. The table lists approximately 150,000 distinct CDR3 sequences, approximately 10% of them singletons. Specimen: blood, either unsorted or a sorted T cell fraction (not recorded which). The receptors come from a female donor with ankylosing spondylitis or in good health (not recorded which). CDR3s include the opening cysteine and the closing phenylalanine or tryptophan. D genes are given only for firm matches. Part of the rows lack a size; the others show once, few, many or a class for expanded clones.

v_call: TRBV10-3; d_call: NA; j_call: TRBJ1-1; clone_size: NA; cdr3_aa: CAIRDLGYDTEAFF; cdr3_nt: TGTGCCATCAGAGACCTCGGGTATGACACTGAAGCTTTCTTT
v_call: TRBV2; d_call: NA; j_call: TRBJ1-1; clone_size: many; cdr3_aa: CASSVGTENTEAFF; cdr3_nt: TGTGCCAGCAGTGTCGGGACTGAGAACACTGAAGCTTTCTTT
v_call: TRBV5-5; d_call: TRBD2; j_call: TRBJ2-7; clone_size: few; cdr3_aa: CASSDGTSGREYF; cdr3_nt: TGTGCCAGCAGCGACGGGACTAGCGGGAGGGAGTACTTC
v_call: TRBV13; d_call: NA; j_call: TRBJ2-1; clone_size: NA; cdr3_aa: CASSLGGIGRQTYNEQFF; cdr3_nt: TGTGCCAGCAGCTTAGGTGGAATCGGTCGGCAAACCTACAATGAGCAGTTCTTC
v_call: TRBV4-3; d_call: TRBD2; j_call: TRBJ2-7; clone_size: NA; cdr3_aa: CASSQDRTSGSHEQYF; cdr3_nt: TGCGCCAGCAGCCAAGATAGGACTAGCGGGAGCCACGAGCAGTACTTC
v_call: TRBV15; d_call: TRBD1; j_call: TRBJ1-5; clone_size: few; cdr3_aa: CATSRGTGNSQPQHF; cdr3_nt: TGTGCCACCAGCAGAGGGACAGGGAATTCTCAGCCCCAGCATTTT
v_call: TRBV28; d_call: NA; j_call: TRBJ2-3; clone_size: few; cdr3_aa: CASSYPSGPTDTQYF; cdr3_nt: TGTGCCAGCAGCTACCCCTCAGGGCCCACAGATACGCAGTATTTT
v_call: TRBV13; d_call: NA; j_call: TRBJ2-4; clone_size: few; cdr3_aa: CASSLVGYERKYAKNIQYF; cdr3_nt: TGTGCCAGCAGCTTAGTGGGGTACGAGCGGAAGTACGCCAAAAACATTCAGTACTTC
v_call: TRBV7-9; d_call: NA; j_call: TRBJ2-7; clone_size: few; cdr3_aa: CASSTRRDEQYF; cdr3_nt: TGTGCCAGCAGCACCCGACGGGACGAGCAGTACTTC
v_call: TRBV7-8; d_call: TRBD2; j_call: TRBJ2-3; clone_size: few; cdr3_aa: CASSRSGRSTDTQYF; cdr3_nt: TGTGCCAGCAGCAGGAGCGGGAGGAGTACAGATACGCAGTATTTT
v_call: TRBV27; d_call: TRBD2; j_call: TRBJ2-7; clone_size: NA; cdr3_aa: CASSLAGGLITYEQYF; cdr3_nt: TGTGCCAGCAGTCTAGCGGGAGGGCTTATTACATACGAGCAGTACTTC
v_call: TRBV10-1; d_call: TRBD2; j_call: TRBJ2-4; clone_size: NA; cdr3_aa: CASSRKRGPNIQYF; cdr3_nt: TGCGCCAGCAGTAGAAAGCGGGGCCCAAACATTCAGTACTTC
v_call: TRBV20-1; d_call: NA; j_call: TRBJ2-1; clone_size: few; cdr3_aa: CSARLVTEQFF; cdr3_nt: TGCAGTGCGCGACTAGTCACTGAGCAGTTCTTC
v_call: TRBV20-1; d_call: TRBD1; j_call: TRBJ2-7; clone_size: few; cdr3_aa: CSAPGTGESAYEQYF; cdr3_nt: TGCAGTGCTCCCGGGACAGGGGAATCTGCTTACGAGCAGTACTTC